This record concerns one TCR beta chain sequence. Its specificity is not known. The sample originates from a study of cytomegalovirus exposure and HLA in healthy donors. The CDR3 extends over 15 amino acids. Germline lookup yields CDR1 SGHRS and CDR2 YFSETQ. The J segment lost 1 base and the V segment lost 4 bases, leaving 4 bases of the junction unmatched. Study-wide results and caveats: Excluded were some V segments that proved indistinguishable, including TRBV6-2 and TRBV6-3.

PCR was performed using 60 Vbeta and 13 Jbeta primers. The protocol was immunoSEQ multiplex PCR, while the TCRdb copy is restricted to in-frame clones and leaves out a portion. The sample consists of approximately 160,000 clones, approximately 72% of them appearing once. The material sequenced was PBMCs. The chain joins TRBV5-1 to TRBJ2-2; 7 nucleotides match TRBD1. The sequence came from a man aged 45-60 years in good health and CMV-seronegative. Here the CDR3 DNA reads TGCGCCAGCAGCCGAGGACAGGAGAACACCGGGGAGCTGTTTTTT. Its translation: CASSRGQENTGELFF.